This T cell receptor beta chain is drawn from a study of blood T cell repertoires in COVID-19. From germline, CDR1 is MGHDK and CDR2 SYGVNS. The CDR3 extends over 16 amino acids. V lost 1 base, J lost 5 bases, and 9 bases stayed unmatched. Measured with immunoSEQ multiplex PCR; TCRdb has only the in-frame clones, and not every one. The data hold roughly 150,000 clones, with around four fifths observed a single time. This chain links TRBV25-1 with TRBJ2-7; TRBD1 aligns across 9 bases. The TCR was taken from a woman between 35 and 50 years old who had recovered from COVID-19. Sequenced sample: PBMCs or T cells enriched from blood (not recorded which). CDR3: CASSELWTGDANEQYF. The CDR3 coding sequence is TGTGCCAGCAGTGAATTGTGGACAGGGGATGCGAACGAGCAGTACTTC.